This T cell receptor beta chain originates from a study of cytomegalovirus exposure and HLA in healthy donors. PCR involved 60 Vbeta and 13 Jbeta primers. Some clones are missing from TCRdb's copy, which holds only in-frame ones; the method was immunoSEQ multiplex PCR. This sample carries 60,000 to 90,000 clones, roughly 84% of them seen once, and the ten largest clones take approximately 20%. Germline lookup yields CDR1 SGHTA and CDR2 FQGNSA. With 6 bases removed from V and 1 base from J, the gap between germline ends came to 17 bases. The length of the CDR3 is 16 residues. The sequencing sample was made of PBMCs. The receptor's source is an older man in good health and CMV-seropositive. This chain uses TRBV7-2 with TRBJ2-3; D unresolved. The CDR3 nucleotides are TGTGCCAGCAGTCCTCGTCAAGTATTAGGCACAGATACGCAGTATTTT. It translates to CASSPRQVLGTDTQYF.